This TCR beta chain came from a study of OX40 agonist ivuxolimab in advanced cancers. Deletions cut 5 bases from V and 1 base from J, with 8 bases between. Germline V gene lookup returns CDR1 SGHNT and CDR2 YENEEA. CDR3 length: 13 residues. Clones were sequenced by immunoSEQ multiplex PCR, and TCRdb holds only the in-frame ones, with some missing. The sample carries under 95,000 clones, 87% recorded once. This specimen was CD4+ or CD8+ T cells sorted from blood, taken in a trial of the OX40 agonist ivuxolimab. The TCR was taken from an adult with an advanced solid tumor such as melanoma, head and neck, liver or kidney cancer. The rearrangement uses TRBV11-3 and TRBJ1-1; D is uncertain. CDR3: CASSAVWNTEAFF. The CDR3 nucleotides are TGTGCCAGCAGCGCTGTTTGGAACACTGAAGCTTTCTTT.